This T cell receptor beta chain was observed in a study of blood T cell repertoires in COVID-19. Study as a whole: Samples representing acute and convalescent COVID-19 were sourced from the United States, Italy and Spain. From T cells, B-cell-depleted T cells, or PBMCs came the material, which was cDNA or gDNA.

As processed by the authors: Reference gene primer amplification gave estimated nucleated cell counts. Profiling relied on immunoSEQ multiplex PCR, and the TCRdb table lists in-frame clones only, not all of them. V and J calls and clone size are as listed in that table; D and trimming were resolved from the DNA. The table includes a few hundred thousand clones, 88% detected once. Per germline, CDR1 MNHEY and CDR2 SMNVEV (reference sequence). There are 16 residues in the CDR3. The germline V and J ends were trimmed by 1 base and 0 bases, with 12 bases remaining between them. The chain combines TRBV27 with TRBJ1-2; D ambiguous. Sequences were obtained from peripheral blood. The clonotype originates from a man in his sixties who had recovered from COVID-19. For the CDR3, the DNA is TGTGCCAGCAGTTTATACCCGGCACAGACTAACTATGGCTACACCTTC. Translated: CASSLYPAQTNYGYTF.